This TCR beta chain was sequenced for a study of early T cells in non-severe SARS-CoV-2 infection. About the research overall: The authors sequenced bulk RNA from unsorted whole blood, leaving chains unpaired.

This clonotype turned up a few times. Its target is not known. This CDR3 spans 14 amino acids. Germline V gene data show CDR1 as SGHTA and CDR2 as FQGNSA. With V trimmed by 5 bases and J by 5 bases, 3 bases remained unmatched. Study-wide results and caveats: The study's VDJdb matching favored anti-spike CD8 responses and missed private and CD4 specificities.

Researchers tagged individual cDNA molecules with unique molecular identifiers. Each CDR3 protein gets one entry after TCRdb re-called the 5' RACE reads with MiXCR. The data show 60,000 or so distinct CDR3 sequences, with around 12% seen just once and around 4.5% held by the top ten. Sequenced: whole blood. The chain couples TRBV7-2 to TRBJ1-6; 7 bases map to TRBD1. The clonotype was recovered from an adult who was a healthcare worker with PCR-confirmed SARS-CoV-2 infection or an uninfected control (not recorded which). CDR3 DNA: TGTGCCAGCAGCCTGGGACAGAATAATTCACCCCTCCACTTT. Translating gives CASSLGQNNSPLHF.